These T cell receptor beta chains were read from a single sample in a study of cytomegalovirus exposure and HLA in healthy donors. Clones were read by immunoSEQ multiplex PCR, and TCRdb kept only the in-frame ones, dropping some. Among about 110,000 clones listed, 70% were seen once. Material for sequencing was PBMCs. The receptors originated from a man in his thirties or forties in good health and CMV-seropositive. The CDR3 runs from the conserved cysteine through the conserved F or W. The order of the fields is CDR3 protein, CDR3 DNA, V gene, clone size, D gene, J gene. D genes are given only for firm matches. A clone size is listed for some rows: how often the clone was seen (once, few, many), or a class if it is expanded.

CDR3: CASSDSVGQGGTEAFF; DNA: TGTGCCAGCAGTGACTCCGTGGGGCAGGGAGGTACCGAAGCTTTCTTT; V: TRBV25-1; size: NA; D: NA; J: TRBJ1-1
CDR3: CASSLGGGVSSGNTIYF; DNA: TGTGCCAGCAGCTTAGGTGGGGGGGTCTCCTCTGGAAACACCATATATTTT; V: TRBV7-6; size: few; D: NA; J: TRBJ1-3
CDR3: CASSILGQGRNTIYF; DNA: TGTGCCAGTAGTATTCTGGGACAGGGGAGAAACACCATATATTTT; V: TRBV19; size: NA; D: TRBD1; J: TRBJ1-3
CDR3: CASSVVPPRIPYGYTF; DNA: TGTGCCAGCAGCGTAGTCCCGCCGCGGATTCCCTATGGCTACACCTTC; V: TRBV9; size: NA; D: NA; J: TRBJ1-2
CDR3: CASSPGTSGGAVWTDTQYF; DNA: TGCGCCAGCAGCCCCGGGACTAGCGGGGGGGCCGTTTGGACAGATACGCAGTATTTT; V: TRBV5-1; size: NA; D: TRBD2; J: TRBJ2-3
CDR3: CASSAIDRGNEQFF; DNA: TGCGCCAGCAGCGCAATTGACAGGGGGAATGAGCAGTTCTTC; V: TRBV5-1; size: few; D: TRBD1; J: TRBJ2-1
CDR3: CASSVVGVGTEAFF; DNA: TGTGCCAGCAGCGTAGTAGGGGTGGGCACTGAAGCTTTCTTT; V: TRBV9; size: NA; D: NA; J: TRBJ1-1
CDR3: CASRSQGLWHETQYF; DNA: TGTGCCAGCAGGAGTCAGGGCCTTTGGCACGAGACCCAGTACTTC; V: TRBV6-9; size: few; D: NA; J: TRBJ2-5
CDR3: CASRGSGELFF; DNA: TGTGCCAGCAGAGGGAGCGGGGAGCTGTTTTTT; V: TRBV7-2; size: once; D: NA; J: TRBJ2-2
CDR3: CASSYSGLRGDGYTF; DNA: TGTGCCAGCAGTTACTCGGGGTTAAGGGGTGATGGCTACACCTTC; V: TRBV6-6; size: NA; D: NA; J: TRBJ1-2
CDR3: CASSQKGHLGQGAPWNEQFF; DNA: TGCGCCAGCAGCCAAAAGGGCCACCTAGGACAGGGGGCGCCATGGAATGAGCAGTTCTTC; V: TRBV4-3; size: NA; D: TRBD1; J: TRBJ2-1
CDR3: CASSDGLAGALRNIQYF; DNA: TGTGCCAGCAGCGATGGACTAGCGGGGGCCCTCAGAAACATTCAGTACTTC; V: TRBV5-6; size: NA; D: TRBD2; J: TRBJ2-4
CDR3: CASSLSTGFNEKLFF; DNA: TGTGCCAGCAGTTTATCTACGGGGTTTAATGAAAAACTGTTTTTT; V: TRBV28; size: NA; D: NA; J: TRBJ1-4
CDR3: CASSPGGGRDTDTQYF; DNA: TGTGCCAGCAGCCCCGGGGGGGGGCGCGACACAGATACGCAGTATTTT; V: TRBV7-9; size: NA; D: TRBD2; J: TRBJ2-3
CDR3: CASSVTGGIGYEQYF; DNA: TGTGCCAGCAGCGTCACAGGGGGAATTGGCTACGAGCAGTACTTC; V: TRBV9; size: NA; D: TRBD1; J: TRBJ2-7
CDR3: CASSPFPFEAFF; DNA: TGTGCCAGCTCACCATTCCCTTTTGAAGCTTTCTTT; V: TRBV18; size: once; D: NA; J: TRBJ1-1
CDR3: CASSLPGVMAGELFF; DNA: TGTGCCAGCAGTTTACCGGGAGTAATGGCCGGGGAGCTGTTTTTT; V: TRBV28; size: NA; D: NA; J: TRBJ2-2
CDR3: CASKEASGNTIYF; DNA: TGTGCCAGCAAGGAGGCCTCTGGAAACACCATATATTTT; V: TRBV6-5; size: NA; D: NA; J: TRBJ1-3
CDR3: CASKTGGGGNQPQHF; DNA: TGTGCCAGCAAAACAGGGGGCGGAGGCAATCAGCCCCAGCATTTT; V: TRBV19; size: NA; D: TRBD1; J: TRBJ1-5
CDR3: CASSFAGGSNQPQHF; DNA: TGTGCCAGCAGCTTCGCTGGGGGGAGCAATCAGCCCCAGCATTTT; V: TRBV5-6; size: NA; D: NA; J: TRBJ1-5
CDR3: CASSESGTANTEAFF; DNA: TGCGCCAGCAGTGAGAGTGGGACAGCGAACACTGAAGCTTTCTTT; V: TRBV10-1; size: NA; D: TRBD1; J: TRBJ1-1